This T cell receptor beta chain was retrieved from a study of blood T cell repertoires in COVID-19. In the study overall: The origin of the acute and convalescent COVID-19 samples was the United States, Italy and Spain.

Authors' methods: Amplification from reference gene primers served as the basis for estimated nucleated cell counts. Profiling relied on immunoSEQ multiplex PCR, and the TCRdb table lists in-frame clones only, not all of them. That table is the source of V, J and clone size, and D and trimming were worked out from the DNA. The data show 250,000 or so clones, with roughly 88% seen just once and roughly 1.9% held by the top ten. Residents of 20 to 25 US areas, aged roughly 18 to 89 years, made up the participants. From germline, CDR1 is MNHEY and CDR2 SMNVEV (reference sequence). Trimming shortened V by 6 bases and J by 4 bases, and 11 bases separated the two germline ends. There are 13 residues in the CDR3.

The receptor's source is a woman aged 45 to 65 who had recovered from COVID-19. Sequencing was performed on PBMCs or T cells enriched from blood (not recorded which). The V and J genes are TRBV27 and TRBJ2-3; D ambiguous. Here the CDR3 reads CASSLVDADTQYF. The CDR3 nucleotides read TGTGCCAGCAGCCTAGTCGATGCAGATACGCAGTATTTT.